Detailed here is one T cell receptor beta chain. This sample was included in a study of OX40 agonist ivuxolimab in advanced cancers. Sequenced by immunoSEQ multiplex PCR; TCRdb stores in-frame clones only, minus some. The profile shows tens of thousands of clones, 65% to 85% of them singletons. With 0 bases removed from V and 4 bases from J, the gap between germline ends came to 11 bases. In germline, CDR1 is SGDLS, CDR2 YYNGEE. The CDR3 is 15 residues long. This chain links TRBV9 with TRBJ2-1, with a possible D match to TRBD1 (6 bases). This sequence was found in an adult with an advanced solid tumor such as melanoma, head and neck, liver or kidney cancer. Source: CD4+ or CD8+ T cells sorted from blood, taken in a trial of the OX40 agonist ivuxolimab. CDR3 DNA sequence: TGTGCCAGCAGCGTAGCTGAGCAGGGGTACAATGAGCAGTTCTTC. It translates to CASSVAEQGYNEQFF.